This T cell receptor (beta chain) was observed in a study of blood T cells in healthy people across ages. This CDR3 is built from 14 residues. Per germline, CDR1 ENHRY and CDR2 SYGVKD. V gave up 0 bases and J gave up 5 bases, with 8 bases separating them. In its sample, this clonotype was seen many times. Together with a sample-barcoded 5' primer, a J-beta primer mix was included in a second PCR lasting roughly 7 to 11 cycles. TCRdb reprocessed the 5' RACE reads with MiXCR, giving one entry per CDR3 protein. The table lists 1.5 million to 2 million distinct CDR3 sequences, approximately 30% of them singletons.

The genes are TRBV10-3 and TRBJ2-1; D perhaps matches TRBD2 (6 bases). This receptor was taken from a woman younger than 45 in good health. The sample comprised blood. The CDR3 reads CAISESEGHNEQFF. CDR3 bases: TGTGCCATCAGTGAGTCGGAGGGCCACAATGAGCAGTTCTTC.